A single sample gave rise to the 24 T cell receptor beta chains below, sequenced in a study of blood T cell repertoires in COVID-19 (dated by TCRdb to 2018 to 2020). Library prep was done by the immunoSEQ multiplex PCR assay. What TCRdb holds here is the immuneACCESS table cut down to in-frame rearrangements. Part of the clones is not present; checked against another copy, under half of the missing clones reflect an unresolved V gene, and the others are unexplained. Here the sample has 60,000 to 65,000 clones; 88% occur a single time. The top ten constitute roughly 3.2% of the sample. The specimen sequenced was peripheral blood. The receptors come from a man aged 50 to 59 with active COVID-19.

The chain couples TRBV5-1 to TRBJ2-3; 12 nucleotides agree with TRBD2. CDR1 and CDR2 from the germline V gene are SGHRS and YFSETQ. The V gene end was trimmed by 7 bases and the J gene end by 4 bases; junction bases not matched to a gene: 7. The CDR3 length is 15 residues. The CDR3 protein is CASSEASGGADTQYF. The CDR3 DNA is TGCGCCAGCTCGGAGGCTAGCGGGGGGGCAGATACGCAGTATTTT.

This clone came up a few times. CDR3 DNA sequence: TGTGCCAGCAGTGAATCAACACTGACAGGGGAGGTACGCGGCTACACCTTC. This translates into CASSESTLTGEVRGYTF. This chain uses TRBV25-1 with TRBJ1-2; 8 bases fit TRBD1. Trimming took 1 base from V and 8 from J; bases not matched to a gene: 15. CDR3 length equals 17 residues. From germline, CDR1 is MGHDK and CDR2 SYGVNS.

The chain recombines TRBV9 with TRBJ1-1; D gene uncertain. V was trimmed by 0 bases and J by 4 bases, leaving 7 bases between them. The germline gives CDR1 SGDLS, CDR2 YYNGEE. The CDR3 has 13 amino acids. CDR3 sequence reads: CASSVGGSTEAFF. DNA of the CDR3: TGTGCCAGCAGCGTAGGAGGGAGCACTGAAGCTTTCTTT.

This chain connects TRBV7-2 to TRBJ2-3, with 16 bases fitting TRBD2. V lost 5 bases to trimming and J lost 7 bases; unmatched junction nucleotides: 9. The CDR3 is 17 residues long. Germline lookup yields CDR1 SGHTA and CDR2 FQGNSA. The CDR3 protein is CASSQVGTSGGVHTQYF. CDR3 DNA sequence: TGTGCCAGCAGCCAGGTGGGGACTAGCGGGGGGGTTCATACGCAGTATTTT.

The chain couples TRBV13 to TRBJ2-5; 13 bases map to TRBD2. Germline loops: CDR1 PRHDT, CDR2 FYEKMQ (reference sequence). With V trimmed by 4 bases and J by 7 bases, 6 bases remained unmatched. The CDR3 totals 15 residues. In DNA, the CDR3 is TGTGCCAGCAGCTCCTGGACTAGCGGGGGTTTGACCCAGTACTTC. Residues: CASSSWTSGGLTQYF.

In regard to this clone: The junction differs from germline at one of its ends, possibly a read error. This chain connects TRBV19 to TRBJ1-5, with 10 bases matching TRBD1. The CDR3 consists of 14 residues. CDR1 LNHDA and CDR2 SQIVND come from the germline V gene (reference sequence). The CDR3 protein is CASTDRGINQLQHF. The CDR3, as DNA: TGTGCCAGTACGGACAGGGGGATCAATCAGCTCCAGCATTTT.

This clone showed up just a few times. The CDR3 nucleotides read TGTGCCAGCAGTCAACAGGGGGGGAACCCTCTTCGGTATTTT. It translates to CASSQQGGNPLRYF. This sequence joins TRBV28 and TRBJ2-3; tentative D call: TRBD1 (8 bases). V was clipped by 5 bases and J by 14 bases, with 23 bases between them. The V gene's germline CDR1 is MDHEN and CDR2 SYDVKM. This CDR3 region has 14 residues. The entire variable domain, with the rest obtained from reference TRBV28 and TRBJ2-3, is as follows: DVKVTQSSRYLVKRTGEKVFLECVQDMDHENMFWYRQDPGLGLRLIYFSYDVKMKEKGDIPEGYSVSREKKERFSLILESASTNQTSMYLCASSQQGGNPLRYFGPGTRLTVL.

DNA of the CDR3: TGTGCCAGCAGTCAGATAGCGGGGGAGCTGTTTTTT. It codes for CASSQIAGELFF. The rearrangement links TRBV6-2 or TRBV6-3 to TRBJ2-2, with TRBD2 as a possible D gene (5 bases). V was shortened by 5 bases and J by 8 bases, with 9 bases between the two germline ends. This CDR3 has 12 residues. Germline V lookup: CDR1 MNHEY, CDR2 SVGEGT.

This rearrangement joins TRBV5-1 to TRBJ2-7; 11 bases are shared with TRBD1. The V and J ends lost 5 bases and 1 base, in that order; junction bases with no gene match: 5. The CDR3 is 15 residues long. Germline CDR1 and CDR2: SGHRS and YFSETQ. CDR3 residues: CASRWGQGDSYEQYF. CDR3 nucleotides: TGCGCCAGCAGATGGGGACAGGGGGATTCCTACGAGCAGTACTTC.

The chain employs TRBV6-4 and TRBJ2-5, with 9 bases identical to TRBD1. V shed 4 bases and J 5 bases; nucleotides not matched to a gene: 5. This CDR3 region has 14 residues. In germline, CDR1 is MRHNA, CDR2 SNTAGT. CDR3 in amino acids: CASSVTGGAETQYF. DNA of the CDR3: TGTGCCAGCAGTGTTACAGGGGGCGCGGAGACCCAGTACTTC.

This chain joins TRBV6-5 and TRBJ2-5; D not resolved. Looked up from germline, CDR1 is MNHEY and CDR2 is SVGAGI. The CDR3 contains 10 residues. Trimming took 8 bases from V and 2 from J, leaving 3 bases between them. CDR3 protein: CASSQETQYF. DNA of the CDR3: TGTGCCAGCTCACAAGAGACCCAGTACTTC.

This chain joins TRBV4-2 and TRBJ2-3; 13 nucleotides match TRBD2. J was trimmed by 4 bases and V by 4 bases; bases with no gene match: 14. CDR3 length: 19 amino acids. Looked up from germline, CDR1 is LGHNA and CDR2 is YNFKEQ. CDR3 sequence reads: CASSREPPGLAGSADTQYF. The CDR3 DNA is TGTGCCAGCAGCCGAGAGCCGCCGGGACTAGCGGGGAGTGCAGATACGCAGTATTTT.

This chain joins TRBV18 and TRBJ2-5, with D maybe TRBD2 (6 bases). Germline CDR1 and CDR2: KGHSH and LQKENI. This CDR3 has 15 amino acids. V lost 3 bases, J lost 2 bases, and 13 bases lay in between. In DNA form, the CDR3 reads TGTGCCAGCTCACCGAAGGGAGGATCTCAAGAGACCCAGTACTTC. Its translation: CASSPKGGSQETQYF. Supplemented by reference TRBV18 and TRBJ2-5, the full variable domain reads NAGVMQNPRHLVRRRGQEARLRCSPMKGHSHVYWYRQLPEEGLKFMVYLQKENIIDESGMPKERFSAEFPKEGPSILRIQQVVRGDSAAYFCASSPKGGSQETQYFGPGTRLLVL.

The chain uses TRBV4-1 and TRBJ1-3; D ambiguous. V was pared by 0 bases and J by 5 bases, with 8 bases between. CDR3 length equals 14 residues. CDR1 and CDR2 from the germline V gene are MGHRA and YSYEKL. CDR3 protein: CASSQDLYRNTIYF. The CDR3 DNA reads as TGCGCCAGCAGCCAAGATCTTTACAGAAACACCATATATTTT.

The CDR3 DNA follows: TGCGCCAGCAGCCAGGACCCGGACTGGAGAGAGACCCAGTACTTC. Protein product: CASSQDPDWRETQYF. The rearrangement joins TRBV4-1 to TRBJ2-5; possibly TRBD2 for D (5 bases). There are 15 residues in the CDR3. The germline CDR1 and CDR2 sequences are MGHRA and YSYEKL. The germline V and J ends were trimmed by 3 bases and 4 bases, with 15 bases remaining between them.

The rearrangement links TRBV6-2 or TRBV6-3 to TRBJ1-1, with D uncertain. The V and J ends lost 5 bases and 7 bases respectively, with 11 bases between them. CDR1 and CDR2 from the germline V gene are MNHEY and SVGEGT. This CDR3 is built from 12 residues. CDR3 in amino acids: CASSENYSEAFF. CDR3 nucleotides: TGTGCCAGCAGTGAGAATTATAGTGAAGCTTTCTTT.

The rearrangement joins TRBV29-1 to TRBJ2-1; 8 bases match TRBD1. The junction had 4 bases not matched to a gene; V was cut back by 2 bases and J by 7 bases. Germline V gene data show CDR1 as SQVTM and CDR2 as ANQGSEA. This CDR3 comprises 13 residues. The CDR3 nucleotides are TGCAGCGTTGAAAGACAGGGGACGAATGAGCAGTTCTTC. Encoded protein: CSVERQGTNEQFF.

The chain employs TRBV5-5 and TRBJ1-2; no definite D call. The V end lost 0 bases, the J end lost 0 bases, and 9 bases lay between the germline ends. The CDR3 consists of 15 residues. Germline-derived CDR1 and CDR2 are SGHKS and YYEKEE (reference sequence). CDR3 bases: TGTGCCAGCAGCTTGGATCCCCGAGCTAACTATGGCTACACCTTC. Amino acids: CASSLDPRANYGYTF.

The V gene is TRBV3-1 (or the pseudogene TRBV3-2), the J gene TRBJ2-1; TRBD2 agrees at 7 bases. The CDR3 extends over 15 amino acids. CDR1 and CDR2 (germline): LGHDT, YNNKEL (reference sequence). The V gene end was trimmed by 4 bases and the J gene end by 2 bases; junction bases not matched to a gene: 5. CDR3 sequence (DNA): TGTGCCAGCAGCCGTTCCGGGACTACCTACAATGAGCAGTTCTTC. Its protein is CASSRSGTTYNEQFF.

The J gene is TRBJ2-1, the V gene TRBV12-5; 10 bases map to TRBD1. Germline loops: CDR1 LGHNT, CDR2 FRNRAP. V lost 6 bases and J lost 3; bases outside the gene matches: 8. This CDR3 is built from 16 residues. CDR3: CASGRDRGPLYNEQFF. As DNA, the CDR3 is TGTGCTAGTGGACGTGACAGGGGGCCGCTCTACAATGAGCAGTTCTTC.

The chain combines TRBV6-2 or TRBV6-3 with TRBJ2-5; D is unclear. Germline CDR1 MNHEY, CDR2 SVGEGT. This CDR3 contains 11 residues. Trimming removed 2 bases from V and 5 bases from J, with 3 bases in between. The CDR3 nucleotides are TGTGCCAGCAGTTACGAGGAGACCCAGTACTTC. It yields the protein CASSYEETQYF.

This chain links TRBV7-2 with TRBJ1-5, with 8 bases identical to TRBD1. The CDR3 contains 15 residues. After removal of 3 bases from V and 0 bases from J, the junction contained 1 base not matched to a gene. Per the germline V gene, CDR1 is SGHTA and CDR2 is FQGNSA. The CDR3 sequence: CASSFGQGSNQPQHF. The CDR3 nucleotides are TGTGCCAGCAGCTTCGGACAGGGTAGCAATCAGCCCCAGCATTTT. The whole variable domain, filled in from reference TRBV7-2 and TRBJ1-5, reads GAGVSQSPSNKVTEKGKDVELRCDPISGHTALYWYRQSLGQGLEFLIYFQGNSAPDKSGLPSDRFSAERTGGSVSTLTIQRTQQEDSAVYLCASSFGQGSNQPQHFGDGTRLSIL.

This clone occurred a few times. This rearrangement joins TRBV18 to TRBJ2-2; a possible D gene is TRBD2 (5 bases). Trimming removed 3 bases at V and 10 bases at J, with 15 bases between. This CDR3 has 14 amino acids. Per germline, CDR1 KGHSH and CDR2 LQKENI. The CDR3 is CASSPRTAGEELFF. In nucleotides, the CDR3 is TGTGCCAGCTCACCGCGGACGGCCGGGGAGGAGCTGTTTTTT.

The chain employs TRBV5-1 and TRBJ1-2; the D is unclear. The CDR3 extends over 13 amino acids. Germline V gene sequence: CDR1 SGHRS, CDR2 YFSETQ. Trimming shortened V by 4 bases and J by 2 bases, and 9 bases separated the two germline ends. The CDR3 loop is CASSAHENYGYTF. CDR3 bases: TGCGCCAGCAGCGCGCACGAAAACTATGGCTACACCTTC.